The clone carrying this T cell receptor (beta chain) has a count of ten or more. Antigen: not known. The source of the sample is a study of T cells in Graves' hyperthyroidism and ophthalmopathy. Study details: It was at initial diagnosis, before any treatment, that peripheral blood was collected.

Germline V gives CDR1 SGDLS, CDR2 YYNGEE. Between the trimmed V and J ends, which lost 0 bases and 4 bases, there was a span of 7 bases. The length of the CDR3 is 13 residues. Notes on the study in general: Separation of ophthalmopathy from stable hyperthyroidism was achieved by a 13 V-J model. Most thyroid clonotypes that were expanded above 0.001 also turned up in blood.

Amplified regions were TCR beta CDR3 sequences from RNA transcripts. The TCR CDR3 was amplified in a first-round RT-PCR using the HTBI primer set. One entry per CDR3 protein results from TCRdb running MiXCR on the multiplex PCR reads. The profile shows around 300,000 distinct CDR3 sequences, 22% of them singletons. For ophthalmopathy patients, the Clinical Activity Score was at least 3 and the NOSPECS grade at least 4; duration was under 3 months. The genes are TRBV9 and TRBJ2-5, with D possibly matching TRBD2 (5 bases). This receptor was taken from a man aged 25-45 years with Graves' ophthalmopathy. The sample taken for sequencing was blood. This CDR3 is CASSVDGRETQYF. The CDR3 DNA reads as TGTGCCAGCAGCGTAGATGGGAGAGAGACCCAGTACTTC.